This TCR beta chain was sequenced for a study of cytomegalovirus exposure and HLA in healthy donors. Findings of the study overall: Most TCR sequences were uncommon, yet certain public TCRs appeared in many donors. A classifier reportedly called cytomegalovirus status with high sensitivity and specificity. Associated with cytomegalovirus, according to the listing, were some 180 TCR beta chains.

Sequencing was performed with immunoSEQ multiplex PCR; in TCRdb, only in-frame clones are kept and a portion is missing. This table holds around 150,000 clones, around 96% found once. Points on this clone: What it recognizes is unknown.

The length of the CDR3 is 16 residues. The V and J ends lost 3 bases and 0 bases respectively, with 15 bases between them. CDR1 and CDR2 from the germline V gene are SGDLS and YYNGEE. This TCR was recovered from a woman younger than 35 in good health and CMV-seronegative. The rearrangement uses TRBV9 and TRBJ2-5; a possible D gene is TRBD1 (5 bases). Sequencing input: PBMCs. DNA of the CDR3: TGTGCCAGCAGCGCACAAACAGGAATGTACCAAGAGACCCAGTACTTC. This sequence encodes CASSAQTGMYQETQYF. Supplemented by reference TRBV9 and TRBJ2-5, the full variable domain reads DSGVTQTPKHLITATGQRVTLRCSPRSGDLSVYWYQQSLDQGLQFLIQYYNGEERAKGNILERFSAQQFPDLHSELNLSSLELGDSALYFCASSAQTGMYQETQYFGPGTRLLVL.